This T cell receptor (beta chain) comes out of a study of blood T cell repertoires in COVID-19. The wider study: Sites across the United States, Italy and Spain contributed samples from acute and convalescent COVID-19. T cells, B-cell-depleted T cells, or PBMCs provided the cDNA or gDNA that served as material.

Profiling relied on immunoSEQ multiplex PCR, and the TCRdb table lists in-frame clones only, not all of them. The repertoire holds over 100,000 clones, with roughly 81% as singletons. Germline CDR1 is SGDLS and CDR2 is YYNGEE. The CDR3 loop spans 15 amino acids. Trimming cost V 3 bases and J 8 bases, with 20 bases left between them. This receptor was taken from a man in his forties with acute or convalescent COVID-19. The V call is TRBV9, the J call TRBJ1-2; D is unclear. Sequences were obtained from peripheral blood. The CDR3 is CASSDRRGIPSGYTF. Written as DNA, the CDR3 is TGTGCCAGCAGCGACCGGAGAGGGATTCCCTCGGGCTACACCTTC.